The TCR beta chain under discussion was sequenced for a study of blood T cell repertoires in COVID-19. CDR1 is SGDLS and CDR2 is YYNGEE in the germline V gene. V was clipped by 0 bases and J by 8 bases, with 9 bases between them. This CDR3 has 13 amino acids. The protocol was immunoSEQ multiplex PCR, while the TCRdb copy is restricted to in-frame clones and leaves out a portion. The sample has 200,000 to 250,000 clones, roughly 84% seen once. The TCR was taken from a woman in her 40s with active or convalescent COVID-19. Material: peripheral blood. The chain recombines TRBV9 with TRBJ1-5; maybe TRBD1 (6 bases). This chain's CDR3 is CASSVGPGEPQHF. Written as DNA, the CDR3 is TGTGCCAGCAGCGTAGGCCCAGGGGAGCCCCAGCATTTT.